The 29 T cell receptor beta chains listed next were all sequenced from one sample in a study of blood T cell repertoires in COVID-19. The assay was immunoSEQ multiplex PCR, and TCRdb's table has in-frame clones only and misses some. The repertoire holds fewer than 450,000 clones, with about 91% as singletons. Sequencing was carried out using peripheral blood. The receptors come from a woman between 50 and 59 years old with COVID-19, enrolled during active disease.

The chain has TRBV7-2 and TRBJ2-5; tentative D call: TRBD2 (5 bases). There are 14 residues in the CDR3. The germline V and J ends were trimmed by 3 bases and 5 bases, with 13 bases remaining between them. From germline, CDR1 is SGHTA and CDR2 FQGNSA. Written as DNA, the CDR3 is TGTGCCAGCAGCTTTATATCGGGGAAGGAGACCCAGTACTTC. It encodes CASSFISGKETQYF. Drawing the rest from reference TRBV7-2 and TRBJ2-5, the complete variable domain is GAGVSQSPSNKVTEKGKDVELRCDPISGHTALYWYRQSLGQGLEFLIYFQGNSAPDKSGLPSDRFSAERTGGSVSTLTIQRTQQEDSAVYLCASSFISGKETQYFGPGTRLLVL.

The chain uses TRBV10-1 and TRBJ2-3, with 9 bases lining up with TRBD1. The CDR3 is made up of 13 amino acids. Germline V gene sequence: CDR1 WNHNN, CDR2 SYGVQD (reference sequence). J lost 5 bases, V lost 8 bases, and 5 bases had no gene match. CDR3 DNA: TGCGCCAGCTCGACAGGGGGACGAGATACGCAGTATTTT. Residues: CASSTGGRDTQYF.

The chain uses TRBV6-6 and TRBJ1-6; 7 bases fit TRBD1. The CDR3 runs 14 residues. CDR1 is MNHNY, CDR2 SVGAGI, per germline (reference sequence). Losses at the gene ends were 7 bases for V and 9 bases for J; bases not matched to a gene: 9. CDR3 nucleotides: TGTGCCAGCACCTCGACAGGGTCTGGTTCACCCCTCCACTTT. Amino acids: CASTSTGSGSPLHF.

The CDR3 spells CASSGGTGREWGTDTQYF. Here the CDR3 DNA reads TGTGCCAGCAGCGGCGGGACAGGGAGGGAGTGGGGCACAGATACGCAGTATTTT. The chain has TRBV11-2 and TRBJ2-3; the match to TRBD1 covers 9 bases. Germline trimming cut 5 bases from V and 1 base from J; bases unmatched to any gene: 13. There are 18 residues in the CDR3. Germline CDR1 is SGHAT and CDR2 is FQNNGV.

This chain connects TRBV2 to TRBJ2-1; 8 positions agree with TRBD2. The CDR3 loop spans 15 amino acids. V lost 6 bases and J lost 10; bases outside the gene matches: 14. Germline-derived CDR1 and CDR2 are SNHLY and FYNNEI. The CDR3 region is CASRVSSGSAGEQFF. In DNA, the CDR3 is TGTGCCAGCAGGGTTTCTAGCGGGTCCGCGGGGGAGCAGTTCTTC. Together with reference TRBV2 and TRBJ2-1, the CDR3 gives the full variable domain: EPEVTQTPSHQVTQMGQEVILRCVPISNHLYFYWYRQILGQKVEFLVSFYNNEISEKSEIFDDQFSVERPDGSNFTLKIRSTKLEDSAMYFCASRVSSGSAGEQFFGPGTRLTVL.

The chain combines TRBV5-1 with TRBJ2-3, with 7 bases fitting TRBD2. The J segment lost 1 base and the V segment lost 0 bases, leaving 8 bases of the junction unmatched. This CDR3 is 17 amino acids long. Germline loops: CDR1 SGHRS, CDR2 YFSETQ. The CDR3, as DNA: TGCGCCAGCAGCTTGGTCCCAGCGGGGAGGCGCACAGATACGCAGTATTTT. It yields the protein CASSLVPAGRRTDTQYF.

The chain joins TRBV10-3 to TRBJ2-7; D remains unclear. Germline CDR1 and CDR2: ENHRY and SYGVKD. The CDR3 spans 11 residues. Between the trimmed V and J ends, which lost 3 bases and 5 bases, there was a span of 5 bases. CDR3 protein: CAISDGDEQYF. For the CDR3, the DNA is TGTGCCATCAGTGATGGAGACGAGCAGTACTTC.

The gene calls are TRBV7-9 and TRBJ2-3; possibly TRBD2 for D (5 bases). Germline lookup yields CDR1 SEHNR and CDR2 FQNEAQ (reference sequence). The V gene lost 5 bases and the J gene lost 0 bases, with 12 bases spanning the gap. This CDR3 has 15 amino acids. In DNA, the CDR3 is TGTGCCAGCAGCCGGCGTCGGGGTAGCACAGATACGCAGTATTTT. Translation: CASSRRRGSTDTQYF. The full variable domain, completed using reference TRBV7-9 and TRBJ2-3, is DTGVSQNPRHKITKRGQNVTFRCDPISEHNRLYWYRQTLGQGPEFLTYFQNEAQLEKSRLLSDRFSAERPKGSFSTLEIQRTEQGDSAMYLCASSRRRGSTDTQYFGPGTRLTVL.

The chain links TRBV27 to TRBJ1-2; 9 nucleotides line up with TRBD1. V lost 5 bases, J lost 6 bases, and 4 bases stayed unmatched. Per the germline V gene, CDR1 is MNHEY and CDR2 is SMNVEV (reference sequence). The CDR3 spans 13 residues. CDR3 sequence (DNA): TGTGCCAGCAGTCCCAGGACAGGGGATGGCTACACCTTC. Its protein is CASSPRTGDGYTF.

V is TRBV10-2 and J is TRBJ1-3; D uncertain. This CDR3 region has 13 residues. CDR1 is WSHSY and CDR2 is SAAADI in the germline V gene. Trimming took 5 bases from V and 1 from J, leaving 6 bases between them. The CDR3 sequence is CASSPESGNTIYF. CDR3 in DNA: TGCGCCAGCAGTCCAGAATCTGGAAACACCATATATTTT.

This clone was recorded once. This sequence joins TRBV18 and TRBJ2-1; possible D gene TRBD2, 6 bases. Germline loops: CDR1 KGHSH, CDR2 LQKENI. The CDR3 length is 15 residues. V was trimmed by 3 bases and J by 0 bases, leaving 9 bases between them. CDR3 DNA: TGTGCCAGCTCACCCTTAGCGGACTCCTACAATGAGCAGTTCTTC. Translating it yields CASSPLADSYNEQFF.

The chain is built from TRBV2 and TRBJ2-1; 9 bases agree with TRBD2. In germline, CDR1 is SNHLY, CDR2 FYNNEI. The CDR3 runs to 15 residues. Losses at the gene ends were 5 bases for V and 0 bases for J; bases not matched to a gene: 2. CDR3 DNA: TGTGCCAGCAGTTTAGCGGGGGACTCCTACAATGAGCAGTTCTTC. Its protein is CASSLAGDSYNEQFF.

The rearrangement joins TRBV18 to TRBJ1-1, with 7 bases fitting TRBD1. V lost 3 bases to trimming and J lost 0 bases; unmatched junction nucleotides: 4. CDR1 is KGHSH and CDR2 is LQKENI in the germline V gene. The CDR3 has 15 amino acids. The DNA of the CDR3 is TGTGCCAGCTCACCGGGACAGCTCATGAACACTGAAGCTTTCTTT. It is translated as CASSPGQLMNTEAFF. The entire variable domain, with the rest obtained from reference TRBV18 and TRBJ1-1, is as follows: NAGVMQNPRHLVRRRGQEARLRCSPMKGHSHVYWYRQLPEEGLKFMVYLQKENIIDESGMPKERFSAEFPKEGPSILRIQQVVRGDSAAYFCASSPGQLMNTEAFFGQGTRLTVV.

The rearrangement uses TRBV19 and TRBJ1-1, with D maybe TRBD1 (5 bases). The CDR3 is 12 amino acids. Germline V gene lookup returns CDR1 LNHDA and CDR2 SQIVND (reference sequence). Deletions cut 5 bases from V and 9 bases from J, with 13 bases between. The CDR3 nucleotides read TGTGCCAGTAGTCTGGGGCCAGAAAAAGCTTTCTTT. Protein sequence: CASSLGPEKAFF.

A remark on this clone: The same CDR3 arises from other DNA sequences in this sample as well. V gene TRBV28 combines with J gene TRBJ1-3, with D uncertain. V was clipped by 2 bases and J by 0 bases, with 5 bases between them. The CDR3 spans 14 residues. From germline, CDR1 is MDHEN and CDR2 SYDVKM. The CDR3, as DNA: TGTGCCAGCAGTTTAAGCCTCTCTGGAAACACCATATATTTT. It specifies CASSLSLSGNTIYF. The full variable domain, rest sourced from reference TRBV28 and TRBJ1-3, is DVKVTQSSRYLVKRTGEKVFLECVQDMDHENMFWYRQDPGLGLRLIYFSYDVKMKEKGDIPEGYSVSREKKERFSLILESASTNQTSMYLCASSLSLSGNTIYFGEGSWLTVV.

The chain links TRBV5-6 to TRBJ1-1; D may be TRBD1 (6 bases). Germline CDR1 SGHDT, CDR2 YYEEEE. The V end was cut by 4 bases, the J end by 3 bases, with 19 bases between. The CDR3 spans 16 residues. CDR3 in DNA: TGTGCCAGCAGCCCACTAATCGCGACAGGATACACTGAAGCTTTCTTT. Its translation is CASSPLIATGYTEAFF.

In its sample, this clone was seen once. The genes are TRBV9 and TRBJ1-2; no reliable D call. The germline V and J ends were trimmed by 4 bases and 0 bases, with 13 bases remaining between them. The CDR3 has 15 residues. Germline V gene sequence: CDR1 SGDLS, CDR2 YYNGEE. The CDR3 DNA is TGTGCCAGCAGCCCAAGTCCCACAGCTAACTATGGCTACACCTTC. Translated: CASSPSPTANYGYTF.

This clone was observed a single time. This chain uses TRBV6-5 with TRBJ1-6; tentative D call: TRBD1 (6 bases). V was pared by 9 bases and J by 5 bases, with 14 bases between. The CDR3 totals 14 residues. From germline, CDR1 is MNHEY and CDR2 SVGAGI. CDR3: CASIGDTDNSPLHF. DNA for the CDR3: TGTGCCAGTATTGGGGACACTGATAATTCACCCCTCCACTTT.

The J gene is TRBJ1-6, the V gene TRBV27; no definite D call. V dropped 2 bases and J dropped 8 bases, with 13 bases sitting between them. The germline CDR1 and CDR2 sequences are MNHEY and SMNVEV (reference sequence). The CDR3 is 15 residues long. CDR3 sequence reads: CASSLTWRKDSPLHF. The CDR3 DNA sequence: TGTGCCAGCAGTTTAACATGGAGGAAGGATTCACCCCTCCACTTT.

The chain has TRBV10-3 and TRBJ1-4, with D tentatively TRBD1 (6 bases). The CDR3 contains 14 residues. V was cut by 3 bases and J by 7 bases, with 12 bases left in between. Germline V CDR1 and CDR2: ENHRY, SYGVKD. For the CDR3, the DNA is TGTGCCATCAGTGACCCGGGAGGGGGTGAAAAACTGTTTTTT. It codes for CAISDPGGGEKLFF.

V is TRBV12-3 or TRBV12-4 and J is TRBJ1-1; weak D call: TRBD1 (6 bases). The ends were cut back, 3 bases at V and 7 bases at J, with 12 bases in the middle. CDR3 length: 13 residues. CDR3 amino acids: CASSLSRGNEAFF. For the CDR3, the DNA is TGTGCCAGCAGTTTGAGCAGGGGTAATGAAGCTTTCTTT.

This chain uses TRBV11-1 with TRBJ2-5; 13 bases line up with TRBD2. The CDR3 contains 16 residues. The junction had 3 bases not matched to a gene; V was cut back by 3 bases and J by 2 bases. From germline, CDR1 is SGHAT and CDR2 FQDESV (reference sequence). In DNA form, the CDR3 reads TGTGCCAGCAGCTTCAGACTAGCGGGAGGTCAAGAGACCCAGTACTTC. It translates to CASSFRLAGGQETQYF.

The J gene is TRBJ1-2, the V gene TRBV12-3 or TRBV12-4, with D perhaps matching TRBD1 (5 bases). This CDR3 contains 11 residues. Trimming took 4 bases from V and 7 from J, leaving 7 bases between them. The CDR3 nucleotides are TGTGCCAGCAGTTGGGGCGGTGGCTACACCTTC. Amino acid sequence: CASSWGGGYTF.

This rearrangement joins TRBV19 to TRBJ2-4; 8 positions agree with TRBD2. The CDR3 has 16 residues. Per germline, CDR1 LNHDA and CDR2 SQIVND (reference sequence). Germline trimming cut 7 bases from V and 4 bases from J; bases unmatched to any gene: 12. The CDR3 sequence: CASNRGGQSSKNIQYF. The CDR3 region has the DNA TGTGCCAGTAATCGGGGGGGGCAGAGCTCAAAAAACATTCAGTACTTC. Complete variable domain (other parts from reference TRBV19 and TRBJ2-4): DGGITQSPKYLFRKEGQNVTLSCEQNLNHDAMYWYRQDPGQGLRLIYYSQIVNDFQKGDIAEGYSVSREKKESFPLTVTSAQKNPTAFYLCASNRGGQSSKNIQYFGAGTRLSVL.

This rearrangement joins TRBV30 to TRBJ2-1; no reliable D call. CDR3 length: 11 residues. V lost 0 bases, J lost 6 bases, and 3 bases lay in between. The germline CDR1 and CDR2 sequences are GTSNPN and SVGIG (reference sequence). CDR3 residues: CAWSVANEQFF. The CDR3, as DNA: TGTGCCTGGAGTGTAGCCAATGAGCAGTTCTTC. Variable domain in full (rest from reference TRBV30 and TRBJ2-1): SQTIHQWPATLVQPVGSPLSLECTVEGTSNPNLYWYRQAAGRGLQLLFYSVGIGQISSEVPQNLSASRPQDRQFILSSKKLLLSDSGFYLCAWSVANEQFFGPGTRLTVL.

The chain recombines TRBV18 with TRBJ1-2; D may be TRBD1 (5 bases). Trimming shortened V by 4 bases and J by 6 bases, and 9 bases separated the two germline ends. CDR1 is KGHSH, CDR2 LQKENI, per germline. The CDR3 runs to 12 residues. The CDR3 DNA reads as TGTGCCAGCTCACAACAGGCAGATGGCTACACCTTC. Its translation: CASSQQADGYTF.

The chain joins TRBV25-1 to TRBJ1-2; 10 bases match TRBD1. The CDR3 is 15 residues long. Trimming removed 2 bases from V and 6 bases from J; junction bases left unmatched: 6. Germline CDR1 and CDR2: MGHDK and SYGVNS. CDR3 sequence: CASSEGTGDADGYTF. CDR3 sequence (DNA): TGTGCCAGCAGTGAAGGGACAGGGGACGCGGATGGCTACACCTTC.

The chain combines TRBV11-2 with TRBJ2-3; 10 positions match TRBD2. CDR3 length equals 14 residues. Germline assignment: CDR1 SGHAT and CDR2 FQNNGV. J gave up 8 bases and V 1 base, and 3 bases lay outside the gene matches. In DNA, the CDR3 is TGTGCCAGCAGCTTAGCAGCGGGGGGGGGTACGCAGTATTTT. Its translation: CASSLAAGGGTQYF. The full variable domain, in which reference TRBV11-2 and TRBJ2-3 provide the parts outside the CDR3, is EAGVAQSPRYKIIEKRQSVAFWCNPISGHATLYWYQQILGQGPKLLIQFQNNGVVDDSQLPKDRFSAERLKGVDSTLKIQPAKLEDSAVYLCASSLAAGGGTQYFGPGTRLTVL.

Here the CDR3 reads CASSSSQGGGYNSPLHF. The CDR3 DNA sequence: TGTGCCAGCAGCTCGTCACAGGGGGGCGGCTATAATTCACCCCTCCACTTT. V is TRBV5-6 and J is TRBJ1-6, with 8 bases identical to TRBD1. The CDR3 length is 17 residues. Germline CDR1 SGHDT, CDR2 YYEEEE. The V gene end was trimmed by 3 bases and the J gene end by 3 bases; junction bases not matched to a gene: 8.